A selection of T cell receptor beta chains follows, all from one sample in a study of graft-versus-host responses after intestinal transplantation. Their cognate antigens are unknown. The assay was immunoSEQ multiplex PCR, and TCRdb's table has in-frame clones only and misses some. The top ten hold 0.95% to 1.3% of the sample, which has about 90,000 clones, about 93% seen once. The input for sequencing was unstimulated CD8+ T cells sorted from spleen or lymph node cells, taken before transplant. The source of these receptors is a human donor who was the organ donor for an intestinal transplant. The CDR3 runs from the conserved cysteine through the conserved F or W. Fields, in order: CDR3 protein, CDR3 DNA, clone size, J gene, D gene, V gene. The D gene is left open where the match is weak. Rows may omit the clone size; those that give it use once, few, many or a size class.

CDR3aa: CASSSAGSPETQYF
CDR3nt: TGTGCCAGCAGCTCGGCAGGGTCCCCAGAGACCCAGTACTTC
abundance: once
j_gene: TRBJ2-5
d_gene: NA
v_gene: TRBV5-4

CDR3aa: CASSQGPQGSEGYNEQFF
CDR3nt: TGCGCCAGCAGCCAAGGGCCCCAGGGGAGTGAGGGGTACAATGAGCAGTTCTTC
abundance: NA
j_gene: TRBJ2-1
d_gene: NA
v_gene: TRBV4-3

CDR3aa: CASSYTNTGVEETQYF
CDR3nt: TGTGCCAGCAGTTACACCAATACAGGGGTGGAAGAGACCCAGTACTTC
abundance: NA
j_gene: TRBJ2-5
d_gene: TRBD1
v_gene: TRBV7-9

CDR3aa: CASSVRGAYEQYF
CDR3nt: TGTGCCAGCAGCGTCAGGGGGGCCTACGAGCAGTACTTC
abundance: NA
j_gene: TRBJ2-7
d_gene: NA
v_gene: TRBV5-4

CDR3aa: CASSLLESTDTQYF
CDR3nt: TGTGCCAGTAGCTTACTAGAGTCTACAGATACGCAGTATTTT
abundance: NA
j_gene: TRBJ2-3
d_gene: NA
v_gene: TRBV19

CDR3aa: CASSQGTGWEETQYF
CDR3nt: TGCGCCAGCAGCCAAGGGACAGGCTGGGAAGAGACCCAGTACTTC
abundance: NA
j_gene: TRBJ2-5
d_gene: TRBD1
v_gene: TRBV4-1

CDR3aa: CASSWDRSSFPTEAFF
CDR3nt: TGCGCCAGCAGCTGGGACAGAAGCTCTTTCCCCACTGAAGCTTTCTTT
abundance: NA
j_gene: TRBJ1-1
d_gene: TRBD1
v_gene: TRBV5-1

CDR3aa: CASRLNSLYNEQFF
CDR3nt: TGTGCCAGTCGTCTGAATAGCCTATACAATGAGCAGTTCTTC
abundance: NA
j_gene: TRBJ2-1
d_gene: NA
v_gene: TRBV19

CDR3aa: CASSSRPGLDEQFF
CDR3nt: TGTGCCAGCAGTTCGCGGCCGGGACTCGATGAGCAGTTCTTC
abundance: NA
j_gene: TRBJ2-1
d_gene: NA
v_gene: TRBV27

CDR3aa: CASSRLVGFYEQYF
CDR3nt: TGTGCCAGCAGCCGACTAGTAGGATTCTACGAGCAGTACTTC
abundance: NA
j_gene: TRBJ2-7
d_gene: NA
v_gene: TRBV7-2

CDR3aa: CASSWPGHHSGNTIYF
CDR3nt: TGTGCCAGCAGCTGGCCTGGACATCACTCTGGAAACACCATATATTTT
abundance: NA
j_gene: TRBJ1-3
d_gene: NA
v_gene: TRBV13

CDR3aa: CASSASRGVNTEAFF
CDR3nt: TGTGCCAGCAGTGCCAGCAGGGGGGTGAACACTGAAGCTTTCTTT
abundance: NA
j_gene: TRBJ1-1
d_gene: TRBD1
v_gene: TRBV6-1

CDR3aa: CAWGDGQGWTYEQYF
CDR3nt: TGTGCCTGGGGTGACGGACAGGGGTGGACCTACGAGCAGTACTTC
abundance: NA
j_gene: TRBJ2-7
d_gene: TRBD1
v_gene: TRBV30

CDR3aa: CASSFEVGGELFF
CDR3nt: TGTGCCAGCAGCTTCGAGGTTGGCGGGGAGCTGTTTTTT
abundance: NA
j_gene: TRBJ2-2
d_gene: NA
v_gene: TRBV5-6

CDR3aa: CASSHRAEVSYEQYF
CDR3nt: TGTGCCAGCAGTCACAGGGCTGAAGTATCCTACGAGCAGTACTTC
abundance: NA
j_gene: TRBJ2-7
d_gene: NA
v_gene: TRBV6-1

CDR3aa: CASSQCRQGASGNTIYF
CDR3nt: TGCGCCAGCAGTCAATGTAGACAGGGGGCATCTGGAAACACCATATATTTT
abundance: NA
j_gene: TRBJ1-3
d_gene: TRBD1
v_gene: TRBV23-1

CDR3aa: CASSLYKQAEETQYF
CDR3nt: TGTGCCAGCAGTTTGTACAAACAGGCGGAAGAGACCCAGTACTTC
abundance: once
j_gene: TRBJ2-5
d_gene: NA
v_gene: TRBV6-6

CDR3aa: CASSVGYLPRLAGAEDTQYF
CDR3nt: TGTGCCAGCAGCGTAGGCTATCTTCCCCGACTAGCGGGGGCTGAAGATACGCAGTATTTT
abundance: NA
j_gene: TRBJ2-3
d_gene: TRBD2
v_gene: TRBV9

CDR3aa: CASSLEGTGWQNTEAFF
CDR3nt: TGCGCCAGCAGCTTGGAGGGGACAGGGTGGCAGAACACTGAAGCTTTCTTT
abundance: NA
j_gene: TRBJ1-1
d_gene: TRBD1
v_gene: TRBV5-1

CDR3aa: CASSFLILRPEPNTEAFF
CDR3nt: TGTGCCAGCAGTTTTTTGATTTTGAGGCCAGAACCGAACACTGAAGCTTTCTTT
abundance: NA
j_gene: TRBJ1-1
d_gene: NA
v_gene: TRBV28

CDR3aa: CASSLGRPYEQYF
CDR3nt: TGTGCCAGCAGTTTGGGCAGGCCCTACGAGCAGTACTTC
abundance: NA
j_gene: TRBJ2-7
d_gene: NA
v_gene: TRBV27

CDR3aa: CASNQYRLRSPLHF
CDR3nt: TGTGCCAGCAACCAATACAGGCTCCGTTCACCCCTCCACTTT
abundance: NA
j_gene: TRBJ1-6
d_gene: NA
v_gene: TRBV9

CDR3aa: CASSVGPSGSDEQYF
CDR3nt: TGTGCCAGCAGCGTAGGCCCTAGCGGGAGCGACGAGCAGTACTTC
abundance: NA
j_gene: TRBJ2-7
d_gene: TRBD2
v_gene: TRBV9

CDR3aa: CASSVHHSYNEQFF
CDR3nt: TGTGCCAGCAGCGTACATCACAGCTACAATGAGCAGTTCTTC
abundance: NA
j_gene: TRBJ2-1
d_gene: NA
v_gene: TRBV9

CDR3aa: CASSLGPGQREAFF
CDR3nt: TGTGCCAGCAGCTTAGGGCCGGGACAGAGAGAAGCTTTCTTT
abundance: NA
j_gene: TRBJ1-1
d_gene: TRBD1
v_gene: TRBV7-9

CDR3aa: CASSLLAGNEQYF
CDR3nt: TGTGCCAGCAGTTTGCTAGCTGGGAACGAGCAGTACTTC
abundance: NA
j_gene: TRBJ2-7
d_gene: NA
v_gene: TRBV28

CDR3aa: CASSEGLGEVYEQYF
CDR3nt: TGTGCCAGCAGTGAGGGACTAGGAGAAGTCTACGAGCAGTACTTC
abundance: NA
j_gene: TRBJ2-7
d_gene: TRBD2
v_gene: TRBV27

CDR3aa: CASSQGPAVGNEQFF
CDR3nt: TGCGCCAGCAGCCAAGGGCCGGCGGTCGGCAATGAGCAGTTCTTC
abundance: NA
j_gene: TRBJ2-1
d_gene: NA
v_gene: TRBV4-3

CDR3aa: CASNGHVPIHPYEQYF
CDR3nt: TGTGCCAGCAATGGACACGTCCCAATACATCCCTACGAGCAGTACTTC
abundance: NA
j_gene: TRBJ2-7
d_gene: NA
v_gene: TRBV2

CDR3aa: CASSLWVIPGAHEQYF
CDR3nt: TGTGCCAGCAGTTTATGGGTGATACCAGGGGCCCACGAGCAGTACTTC
abundance: NA
j_gene: TRBJ2-7
d_gene: NA
v_gene: TRBV28

CDR3aa: CASSPLTGIRGAFF
CDR3nt: TGTGCCAGCAGCCCGTTGACAGGGATAAGGGGAGCTTTCTTT
abundance: NA
j_gene: TRBJ1-1
d_gene: TRBD1
v_gene: TRBV11-1

CDR3aa: CASSQDWDGSSYEQYF
CDR3nt: TGTGCCAGCAGCCAAGATTGGGACGGGAGCTCCTACGAGCAGTACTTC
abundance: NA
j_gene: TRBJ2-7
d_gene: NA
v_gene: TRBV4-2

CDR3aa: CASSSGQGWVGTEAFF
CDR3nt: TGCGCCAGCAGCTCGGGACAGGGGTGGGTGGGCACTGAAGCTTTCTTT
abundance: NA
j_gene: TRBJ1-1
d_gene: TRBD1
v_gene: TRBV5-1

CDR3aa: CASSIDVAGRNTGELFF
CDR3nt: TGTGCCAGTAGTATAGATGTGGCGGGACGAAACACCGGGGAGCTGTTTTTT
abundance: NA
j_gene: TRBJ2-2
d_gene: NA
v_gene: TRBV19

CDR3aa: CASSSISGVYEQYF
CDR3nt: TGTGCCAGCAGCTCTATTAGCGGCGTCTACGAGCAGTACTTC
abundance: NA
j_gene: TRBJ2-7
d_gene: NA
v_gene: TRBV5-6

CDR3aa: CASSVVVAGGTDTQYF
CDR3nt: TGTGCCAGCAGCGTAGTAGTAGCGGGGGGCACAGATACGCAGTATTTT
abundance: NA
j_gene: TRBJ2-3
d_gene: TRBD2
v_gene: TRBV9

CDR3aa: CASSHPKPGTGYQETQYF
CDR3nt: TGTGCCAGCAGTCATCCCAAACCCGGGACAGGGTACCAAGAGACCCAGTACTTC
abundance: NA
j_gene: TRBJ2-5
d_gene: TRBD1
v_gene: TRBV2

CDR3aa: CASSLRGQIYYEQYF
CDR3nt: TGTGCCAGCAGCTTACGTGGACAAATTTACTACGAGCAGTACTTC
abundance: NA
j_gene: TRBJ2-7
d_gene: NA
v_gene: TRBV7-9

CDR3aa: CASSRESSYEQYF
CDR3nt: TGTGCCAGCAGTCGGGAAAGCTCCTACGAGCAGTACTTC
abundance: NA
j_gene: TRBJ2-7
d_gene: NA
v_gene: TRBV25-1

CDR3aa: CASSQPREIAGGNGEQYF
CDR3nt: TGTGCCAGCAGCCAACCGAGAGAAATAGCGGGAGGGAACGGCGAGCAGTACTTC
abundance: NA
j_gene: TRBJ2-7
d_gene: TRBD2
v_gene: TRBV7-9

CDR3aa: CASSLWREENEQYF
CDR3nt: TGTGCCAGCAGTTTATGGCGGGAGGAGAACGAGCAGTACTTC
abundance: NA
j_gene: TRBJ2-7
d_gene: TRBD2
v_gene: TRBV28

CDR3aa: CASSLVASGRNNEQFF
CDR3nt: TGTGCCAGCAGCTTGGTCGCTAGCGGGAGGAACAATGAGCAGTTCTTC
abundance: NA
j_gene: TRBJ2-1
d_gene: TRBD2
v_gene: TRBV5-4

CDR3aa: CASSRYPTGGQYF
CDR3nt: TGCGCCAGCAGCCGGTATCCGACAGGCGGGCAGTACTTC
abundance: NA
j_gene: TRBJ2-7
d_gene: NA
v_gene: TRBV4-1

CDR3aa: CASSPPGIYEQYF
CDR3nt: TGTGCCAGTAGTCCCCCCGGGATCTACGAGCAGTACTTC
abundance: NA
j_gene: TRBJ2-7
d_gene: NA
v_gene: TRBV19